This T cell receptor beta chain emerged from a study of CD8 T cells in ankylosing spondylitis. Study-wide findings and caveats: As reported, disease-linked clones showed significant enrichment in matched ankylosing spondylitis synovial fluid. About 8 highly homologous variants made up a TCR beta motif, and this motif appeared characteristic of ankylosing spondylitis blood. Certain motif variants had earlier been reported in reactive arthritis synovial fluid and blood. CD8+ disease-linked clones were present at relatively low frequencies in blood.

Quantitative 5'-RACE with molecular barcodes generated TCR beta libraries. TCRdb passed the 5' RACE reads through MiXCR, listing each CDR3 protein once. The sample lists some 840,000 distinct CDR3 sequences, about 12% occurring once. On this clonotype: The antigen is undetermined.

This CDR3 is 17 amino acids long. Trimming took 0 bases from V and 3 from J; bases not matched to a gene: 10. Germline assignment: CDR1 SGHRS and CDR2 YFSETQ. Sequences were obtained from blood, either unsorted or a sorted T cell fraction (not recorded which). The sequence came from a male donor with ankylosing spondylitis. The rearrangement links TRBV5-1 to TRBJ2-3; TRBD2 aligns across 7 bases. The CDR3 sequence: CASSLGSWRGLTDTQYF. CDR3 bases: TGCGCCAGCAGCTTGGGGTCGTGGCGGGGGTTAACAGATACGCAGTATTTT.